Following are 5 T cell receptor beta chains from one sample sequenced in a study of blood T cell repertoires in COVID-19. Libraries were prepared by immunoSEQ multiplex PCR; TCRdb keeps only in-frame clonotypes and omits some of them. Among approximately 290,000 clones listed, 70% to 90% were seen once. The sequenced sample consisted of PBMCs or T cells enriched from blood (not recorded which). These receptor sequences come from a young woman who had recovered from COVID-19.

The chain joins TRBV15 to TRBJ2-5; 7 bases match TRBD1. The germline CDR1 and CDR2 sequences are LNHNV and YYDKDF (reference sequence). This CDR3 comprises 15 residues. V was clipped by 0 bases and J by 5 bases; unmatched bases: 6. The CDR3 protein is CATSRDLGGDETQYF. CDR3 DNA sequence: TGTGCCACCAGCAGAGATCTAGGGGGCGATGAGACCCAGTACTTC.

The chain's CDR3 is CSVGEDPYEQYF. The CDR3 bases are TGCAGCGTTGGGGAGGACCCCTACGAGCAGTACTTC. V gene TRBV29-1 combines with J gene TRBJ2-7, with D possibly matching TRBD2 (6 bases). The ends were cut back, 4 bases at V and 2 bases at J, with 9 bases in the middle. The CDR3 covers 12 residues. Germline values: CDR1 SQVTM, CDR2 ANQGSEA.

The rearrangement links TRBV7-6 to TRBJ1-2, with D tentatively TRBD1 (5 bases). V dropped 0 bases and J dropped 5 bases, with 16 bases sitting between them. Germline assignment: CDR1 SGHVS and CDR2 FNYEAQ. The CDR3 covers 16 residues. This chain's CDR3 is CASSLARPGGRYGYTF. In DNA form, the CDR3 reads TGTGCCAGCAGCTTAGCCCGTCCGGGGGGTCGTTATGGCTACACCTTC.

The chain joins TRBV7-3 to TRBJ2-1, with TRBD2 matching 7 bases. The V and J ends lost 5 bases and 9 bases, in that order; junction bases with no gene match: 7. This CDR3 comprises 13 residues. CDR1 SGHTA and CDR2 FQGTGA come from the germline V gene. The CDR3 loop is CASSAHREAEQFF. CDR3 coding DNA: TGTGCCAGCAGCGCTCATCGGGAGGCTGAGCAGTTCTTC.

The chain couples TRBV11-2 to TRBJ1-1; possibly TRBD1 for D (5 bases). This CDR3 contains 16 residues. Germline-derived CDR1 and CDR2 are SGHAT and FQNNGV. V was clipped by 1 base and J by 4 bases, with 16 bases between them. The CDR3 DNA follows: TGTGCCAGCAGCTTAGCCTCGGGACTCCTCGTCACTGAAGCTTTCTTT. Residues: CASSLASGLLVTEAFF.